This T cell receptor (beta chain) was identified during a study of beta chain features in type 1 diabetes. The study, taken as a whole, reports: Comparison showed that naive, central memory and Treg TCRB repertoires appeared more similar among patients than among healthy donors. Moderate yet significant TCRB CDR3 shortening was seen in Type 1 diabetes patients in all four CD4+ subsets. Any HLA type influence on TCRB rearrangement was left unresolved here.

Notes on this clone: Its antigen is unknown.

The study reverse transcribed the entire isolated RNA, so it sequenced expressed TCRB transcripts. Produced via immunoSEQ multiplex PCR; TCRdb's table is partial and in-frame only. The data contain some 250,000 clones, more than 11% of them seen just once; the ten biggest clones take up roughly 0.019%. Trimming removed 1 base from V and 5 bases from J, with 9 bases in between. Per germline, CDR1 SEHNR and CDR2 FQNEAQ (reference sequence). The CDR3 length is 15 residues. This sequence joins TRBV7-9 and TRBJ1-6; TRBD1 might be the D (5 bases). This TCR was recovered from a young man with type 1 diabetes. The sample comprised naive CD4+ T cells from blood. This CDR3 is CASSLGTLDNSPLHF. The CDR3 coding sequence is TGTGCCAGCAGCTTAGGGACATTGGATAATTCACCCCTCCACTTT.